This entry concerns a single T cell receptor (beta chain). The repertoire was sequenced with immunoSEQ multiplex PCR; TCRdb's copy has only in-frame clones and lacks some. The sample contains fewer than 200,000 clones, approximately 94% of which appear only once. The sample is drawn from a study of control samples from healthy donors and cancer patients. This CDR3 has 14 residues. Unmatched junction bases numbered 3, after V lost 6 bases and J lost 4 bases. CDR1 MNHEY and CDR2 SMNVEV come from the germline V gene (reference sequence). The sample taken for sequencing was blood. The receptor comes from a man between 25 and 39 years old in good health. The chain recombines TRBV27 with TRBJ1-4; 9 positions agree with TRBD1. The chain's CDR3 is CASRQGANNEKLFF. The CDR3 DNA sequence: TGTGCCAGCAGACAGGGGGCGAATAATGAAAAACTGTTTTTT.